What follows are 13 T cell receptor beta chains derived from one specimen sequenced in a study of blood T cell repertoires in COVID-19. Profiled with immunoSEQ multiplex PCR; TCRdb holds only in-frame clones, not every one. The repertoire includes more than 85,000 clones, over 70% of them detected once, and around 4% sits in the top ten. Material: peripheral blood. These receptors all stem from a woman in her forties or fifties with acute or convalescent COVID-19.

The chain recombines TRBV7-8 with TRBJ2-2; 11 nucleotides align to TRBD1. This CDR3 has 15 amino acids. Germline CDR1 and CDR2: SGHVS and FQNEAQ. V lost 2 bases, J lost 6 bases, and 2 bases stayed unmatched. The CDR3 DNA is TGTGCCAGCAGCTTAAGGACAGGGGGCTCCGGGGAGCTGTTTTTT. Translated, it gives CASSLRTGGSGELFF.

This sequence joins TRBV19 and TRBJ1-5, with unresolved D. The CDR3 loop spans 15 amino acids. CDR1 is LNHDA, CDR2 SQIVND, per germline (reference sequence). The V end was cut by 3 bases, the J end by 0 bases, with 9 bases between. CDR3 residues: CASSIRGYSNQPQHF. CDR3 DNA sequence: TGTGCCAGTAGTATTCGGGGATATAGCAATCAGCCCCAGCATTTT.

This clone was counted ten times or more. As DNA, the CDR3 is TGTGCCAGCAGGATGACAGGGGGGGGGACTGAAGCTTTCTTT. This sequence encodes CASRMTGGGTEAFF. The rearrangement joins TRBV2 to TRBJ1-1; 9 bases match TRBD1. Germline V gene data show CDR1 as SNHLY and CDR2 as FYNNEI. V was pared by 6 bases and J by 5 bases, with 7 bases of the junction left unmatched. This CDR3 comprises 14 residues.

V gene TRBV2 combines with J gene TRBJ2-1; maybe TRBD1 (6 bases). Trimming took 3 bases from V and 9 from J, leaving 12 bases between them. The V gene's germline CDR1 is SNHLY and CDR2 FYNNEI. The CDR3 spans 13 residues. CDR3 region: CASSESGASEQFF. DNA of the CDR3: TGTGCCAGCAGTGAGTCAGGGGCCAGTGAGCAGTTCTTC.

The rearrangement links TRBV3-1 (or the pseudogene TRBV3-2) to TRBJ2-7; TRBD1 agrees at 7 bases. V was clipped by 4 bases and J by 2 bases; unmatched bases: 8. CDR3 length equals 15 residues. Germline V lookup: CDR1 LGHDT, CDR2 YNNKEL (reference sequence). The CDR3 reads CASSRGFGTAYEQYF. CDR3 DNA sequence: TGTGCCAGCAGCCGGGGATTCGGGACAGCCTACGAGCAGTACTTC.

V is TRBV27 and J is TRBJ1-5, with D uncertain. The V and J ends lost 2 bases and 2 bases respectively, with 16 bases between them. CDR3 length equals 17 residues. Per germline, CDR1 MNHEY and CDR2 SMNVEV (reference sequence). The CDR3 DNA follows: TGTGCCAGCAGTTTAAGAGGTCTGCACTGGGGCAATCAGCCCCAGCATTTT. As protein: CASSLRGLHWGNQPQHF.

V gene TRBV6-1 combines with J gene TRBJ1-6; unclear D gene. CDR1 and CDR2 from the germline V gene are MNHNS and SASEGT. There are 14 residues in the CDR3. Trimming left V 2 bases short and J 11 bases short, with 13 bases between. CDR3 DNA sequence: TGTGCCAGCAGTGAACGGGGAGATGTCACACCCCTCCACTTT. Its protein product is CASSERGDVTPLHF.

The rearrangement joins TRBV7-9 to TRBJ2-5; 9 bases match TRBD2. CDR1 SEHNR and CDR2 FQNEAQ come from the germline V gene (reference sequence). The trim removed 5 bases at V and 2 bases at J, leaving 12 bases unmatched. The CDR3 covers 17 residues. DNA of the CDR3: TGTGCCAGCAGCACGTCTAGCGGGGTGAGGGTACAAGAGACCCAGTACTTC. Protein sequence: CASSTSSGVRVQETQYF. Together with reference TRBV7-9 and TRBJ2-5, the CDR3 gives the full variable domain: DTGVSQNPRHKITKRGQNVTFRCDPISEHNRLYWYRQTLGQGPEFLTYFQNEAQLEKSRLLSDRFSAERPKGSFSTLEIQRTEQGDSAMYLCASSTSSGVRVQETQYFGPGTRLLVL.

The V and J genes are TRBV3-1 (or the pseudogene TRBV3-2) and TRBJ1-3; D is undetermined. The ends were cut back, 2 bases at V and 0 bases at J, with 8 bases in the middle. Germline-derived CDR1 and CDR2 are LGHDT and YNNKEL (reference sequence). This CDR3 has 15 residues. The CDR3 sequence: CASSQRLSSGNTIYF. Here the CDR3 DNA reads TGTGCCAGCAGCCAAAGACTGAGCTCTGGAAACACCATATATTTT.

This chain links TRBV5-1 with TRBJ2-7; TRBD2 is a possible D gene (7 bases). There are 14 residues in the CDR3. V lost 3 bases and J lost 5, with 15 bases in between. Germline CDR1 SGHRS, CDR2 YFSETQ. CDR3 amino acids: CASSWGGGTHEQYF. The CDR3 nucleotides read TGCGCCAGCAGCTGGGGAGGGGGGACCCACGAGCAGTACTTC.

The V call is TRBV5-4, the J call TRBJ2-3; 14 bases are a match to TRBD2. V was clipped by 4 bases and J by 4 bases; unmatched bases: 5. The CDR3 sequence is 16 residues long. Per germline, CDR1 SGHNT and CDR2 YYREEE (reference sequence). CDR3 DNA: TGTGCCAGCAGCCGTTCGACTAGCGGGGGGGCAGATACGCAGTATTTT. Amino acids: CASSRSTSGGADTQYF.

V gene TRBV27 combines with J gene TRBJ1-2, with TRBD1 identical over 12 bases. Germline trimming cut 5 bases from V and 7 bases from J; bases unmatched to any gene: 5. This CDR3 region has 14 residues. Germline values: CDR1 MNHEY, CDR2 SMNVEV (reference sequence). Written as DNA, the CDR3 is TGTGCCAGCAGTGAGGGACAGGGGGCTTTTGGCTACACCTTC. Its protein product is CASSEGQGAFGYTF.

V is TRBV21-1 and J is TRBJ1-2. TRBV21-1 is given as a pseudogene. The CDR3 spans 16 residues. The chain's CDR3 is CASSSVSGLLLYGYTF. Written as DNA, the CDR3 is TGTGCCAGCAGCTCCGTTTCAGGACTCCTCTTGTATGGCTACACCTTC.